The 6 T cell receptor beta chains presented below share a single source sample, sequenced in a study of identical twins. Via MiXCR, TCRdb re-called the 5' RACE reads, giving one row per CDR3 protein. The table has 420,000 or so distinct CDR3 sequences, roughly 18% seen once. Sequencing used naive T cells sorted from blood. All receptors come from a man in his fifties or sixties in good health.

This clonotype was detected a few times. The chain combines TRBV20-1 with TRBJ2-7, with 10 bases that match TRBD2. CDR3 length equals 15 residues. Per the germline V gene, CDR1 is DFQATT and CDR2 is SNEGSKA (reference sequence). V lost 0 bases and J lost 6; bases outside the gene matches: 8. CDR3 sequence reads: CSARDQASGSREQYF. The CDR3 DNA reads TGCAGTGCTAGAGATCAGGCTAGCGGGAGTCGCGAGCAGTACTTC.

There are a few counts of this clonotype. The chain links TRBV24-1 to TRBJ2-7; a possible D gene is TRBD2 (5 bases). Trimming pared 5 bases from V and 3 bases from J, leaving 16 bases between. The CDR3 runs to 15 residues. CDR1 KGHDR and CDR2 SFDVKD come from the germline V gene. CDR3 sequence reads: CATSAPLGGYYEQYF. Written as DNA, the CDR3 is TGTGCCACCAGTGCCCCTCTGGGCGGGTACTACGAGCAGTACTTC.

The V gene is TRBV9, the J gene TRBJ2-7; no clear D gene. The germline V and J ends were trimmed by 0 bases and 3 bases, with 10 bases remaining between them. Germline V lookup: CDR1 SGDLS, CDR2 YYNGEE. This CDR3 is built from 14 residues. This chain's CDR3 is CASSVGGNGYEQYF. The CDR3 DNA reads TGTGCCAGCAGCGTAGGTGGGAACGGCTACGAGCAGTACTTC.

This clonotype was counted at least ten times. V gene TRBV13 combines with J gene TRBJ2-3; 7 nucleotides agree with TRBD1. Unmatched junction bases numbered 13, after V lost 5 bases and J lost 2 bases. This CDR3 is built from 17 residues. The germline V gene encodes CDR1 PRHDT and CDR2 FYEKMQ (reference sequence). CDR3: CASSERTGATNTDTQYF. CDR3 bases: TGTGCCAGCAGCGAGAGGACAGGCGCAACAAACACAGATACGCAGTATTTT.

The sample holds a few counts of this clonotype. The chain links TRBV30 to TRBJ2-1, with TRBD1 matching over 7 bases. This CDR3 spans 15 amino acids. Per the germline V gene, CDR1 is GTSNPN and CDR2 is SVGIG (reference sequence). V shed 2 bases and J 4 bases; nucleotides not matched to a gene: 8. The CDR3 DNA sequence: TGTGCCTGGAGTTCCTTCCGGGACAGATACAATGAGCAGTTCTTC. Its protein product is CAWSSFRDRYNEQFF.

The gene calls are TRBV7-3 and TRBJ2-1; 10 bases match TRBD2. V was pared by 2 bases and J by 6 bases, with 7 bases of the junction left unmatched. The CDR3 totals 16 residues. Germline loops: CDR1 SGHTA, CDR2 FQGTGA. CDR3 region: CASSLLSSGGRNEQFF. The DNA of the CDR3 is TGTGCCAGCAGCTTATTGTCTAGCGGGGGACGCAATGAGCAGTTCTTC.